The rows below give T cell receptor beta chains drawn from one sample of a study of T cells expressing NK-cell markers. Following a re-call of the 5' RACE reads, TCRdb has one entry per CDR3 protein and lacks DNA. This table holds some 300,000 distinct CDR3 sequences. Material for sequencing was blood T cells: a sorted CD56 or NKG2C T cell subset, CD4+ or CD8+ T cells, or bulk PBMC T cells (not recorded which). The receptors were gathered from a man aged 18-30 years in good health. Both conserved end residues are part of each CDR3.

>TRBJ1-6|TRBV27
CASSSGTGNSPLHF
>TRBJ2-7|TRBV4-3
CASSQGQGSSYEQYF
>TRBJ2-7|TRBV19
CASSILSGNYEQYF
>TRBJ2-5|TRBV5-1
CASRVPLAGVSETQYF
>TRBJ1-1|TRBV29-1
CSAHGQAEAFF
>TRBJ1-2|TRBV29-1
CSVVGGPGYTF
>TRBJ2-5|TRBV7-9
CASSTRGWFGGGETQYF
>TRBJ1-1|TRBV3-1
CASSQGAGTNTEAFF
>TRBJ1-1|TRBV30
CAWSTQTGAGTEAFF
>TRBJ1-5|TRBV6-5
CASSYGQNQPQHF
>TRBJ1-5|TRBV5-5
CASSLIPYSNQPQHF
>TRBJ2-1|TRBV30
CSGTSGRETYNEQFF
>TRBJ2-5|TRBV4-1
CASSQDARETQYF
>TRBJ2-3|TRBV19
CASGTDYTDTQYF
>TRBJ2-5|TRBV20-1
CSANSRGQETQYF
>TRBJ2-5|TRBV5-1
CASSLGDREETQYF
>TRBJ2-3|TRBV12-3/TRBV12-4
CASSLRAGPPDTQYF
>TRBJ2-5|TRBV20-1
CSAGRTSGRIQETQYF
>TRBJ2-1|TRBV7-2
CASSLGGLVNEQFF
>TRBJ1-6|TRBV20-1
CSARDGSSYNSPLHF
>TRBJ2-1|TRBV20-1
CSASRGPLTYNEQFF
>TRBJ2-1|TRBV20-1
CSARSLAGDENEQFF
>TRBJ2-7|TRBV30
CAWKVSSYEQYF
>TRBJ2-3|TRBV25-1
CASSEPGLDTQYF
>TRBJ2-2|TRBV12-3/TRBV12-4
CASSLRVYTGELFF
>TRBJ2-6|TRBV29-1
CSVLAGVSPGANVLTF
>TRBJ2-3|TRBV6-5
CASSFHLTSGRAADTQYF
>TRBJ2-5|TRBV12-2
CASRLGLASETQYF
>TRBJ2-7|TRBV18
CASSLPGRGDYEQYF
>TRBJ2-3|TRBV7-2
CASSLAASTSTDTQYF
>TRBJ2-3|TRBV3-1
CASSPGTGLRTDTQYF
>TRBJ1-2|TRBV29-1
CSVGQGVSDGYTF
>TRBJ1-1|TRBV7-2
CASSLAAQTEAFF
>TRBJ2-5|TRBV18
CASSPQQGGQETQYF
>TRBJ2-3|TRBV2
CASSEARTSLSTDTQYF
>TRBJ2-3|TRBV11-1
CASSLVRGTSGRGLDTQYF
>TRBJ2-1|TRBV11-2
CASSLFAGRSSYNEQFF
>TRBJ2-1|TRBV5-1
CASSPPGAGGKDEQFF
>TRBJ1-2|TRBV12-2
CASRLGPGGQCPKADGYTF
>TRBJ1-6|TRBV12-3/TRBV12-4
CASRQSSYNSPLHF
>TRBJ2-1|TRBV2
CASRRIRDDEQFF
>TRBJ2-3|TRBV5-1
CASSLYSSGGGTDTQYF
>TRBJ1-4|TRBV29-1
CSVCEGAIGEKLFF
>TRBJ2-4|TRBV2
CASRGRSDRGRNIQYF
>TRBJ1-5|TRBV6-1
CASYGFPSNQPQHF
>TRBJ2-3|TRBV7-2
CASSIVSGRSDTQYF